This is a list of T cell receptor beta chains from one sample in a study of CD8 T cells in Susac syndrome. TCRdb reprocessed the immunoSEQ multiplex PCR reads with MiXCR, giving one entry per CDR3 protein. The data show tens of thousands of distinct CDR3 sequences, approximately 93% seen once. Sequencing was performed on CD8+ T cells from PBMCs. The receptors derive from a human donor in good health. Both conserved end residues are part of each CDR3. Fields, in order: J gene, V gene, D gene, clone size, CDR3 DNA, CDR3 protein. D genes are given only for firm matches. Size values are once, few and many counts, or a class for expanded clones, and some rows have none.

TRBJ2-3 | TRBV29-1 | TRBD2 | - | TGCAGCGTAGATCCTAGCGGGCGACGAGATACGCAGTATTTT | CSVDPSGRRDTQYF
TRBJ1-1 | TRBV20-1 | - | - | TGCAGTGCCGTGGGGGAGAACACTGAAGCTTTCTTT | CSAVGENTEAFF
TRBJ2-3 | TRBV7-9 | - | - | TGTGCCAGCAGCTTAATCGTCACAGATACGCAGTATTTT | CASSLIVTDTQYF
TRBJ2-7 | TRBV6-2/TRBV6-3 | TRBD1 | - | TGTGCCAGCACCTACCCCGGACAGGCCCCAATCTACGAGCAGTACTTC | CASTYPGQAPIYEQYF
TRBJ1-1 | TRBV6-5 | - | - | TGTGCCAGCAGTTACTTGGTTCCGGGGACTGAAGCTTTCTTT | CASSYLVPGTEAFF
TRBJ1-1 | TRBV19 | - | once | TGTGCCAGTAGTATCGGGGTGATCCCTGAAGCTTTCTTT | CASSIGVIPEAFF
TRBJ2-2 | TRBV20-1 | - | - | TGCAGTGCTAGAGATTCAGGGGAGATAAACACCGGGGAGCTGTTTTTT | CSARDSGEINTGELFF
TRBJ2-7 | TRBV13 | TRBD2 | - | TGTGCCAGCAGCTCAGCCGGGACTAGCGGGAGCTACGAGCAGTACTTC | CASSSAGTSGSYEQYF
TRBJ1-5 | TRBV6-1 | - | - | TGTGCCAGCAGTCCGTCCCGGGACATCCCTGGGATGTCCCAGCATTTT | CASSPSRDIPGMSQHF
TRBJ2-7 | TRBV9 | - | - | TGTGCCAGCAGCGTTGAGGGGACGGGCCACGAGCAGTACTTC | CASSVEGTGHEQYF
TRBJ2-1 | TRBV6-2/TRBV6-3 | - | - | TGTGCCAGCAGTTCATTTAAGGGGAGCCCCCACAATGAGCAGTTCTTC | CASSSFKGSPHNEQFF
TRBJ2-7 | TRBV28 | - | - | TGTGCCAGCAGTTATCTAGGGCCCACCTACGAGCAGTACTTC | CASSYLGPTYEQYF
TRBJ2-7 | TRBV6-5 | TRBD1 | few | TGTGCCAGCAGTCCGGGACAGGGGTTCTTGTACGAGCAGTACTTC | CASSPGQGFLYEQYF
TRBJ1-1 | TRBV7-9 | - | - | TGTGCCAGCAGCTTGGGCACTGAAGCTTTCTTT | CASSLGTEAFF
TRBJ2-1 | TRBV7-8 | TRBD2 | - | TGTGCCAGCAGCCTCACCCTCGGGGGGGCCTCCTACAATGAGCAGTTCTTC | CASSLTLGGASYNEQFF
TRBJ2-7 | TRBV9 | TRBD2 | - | TGTGCCAGCAGCTCTCGGGGGGGGCCAACCTACGAGCAGTACTTC | CASSSRGGPTYEQYF